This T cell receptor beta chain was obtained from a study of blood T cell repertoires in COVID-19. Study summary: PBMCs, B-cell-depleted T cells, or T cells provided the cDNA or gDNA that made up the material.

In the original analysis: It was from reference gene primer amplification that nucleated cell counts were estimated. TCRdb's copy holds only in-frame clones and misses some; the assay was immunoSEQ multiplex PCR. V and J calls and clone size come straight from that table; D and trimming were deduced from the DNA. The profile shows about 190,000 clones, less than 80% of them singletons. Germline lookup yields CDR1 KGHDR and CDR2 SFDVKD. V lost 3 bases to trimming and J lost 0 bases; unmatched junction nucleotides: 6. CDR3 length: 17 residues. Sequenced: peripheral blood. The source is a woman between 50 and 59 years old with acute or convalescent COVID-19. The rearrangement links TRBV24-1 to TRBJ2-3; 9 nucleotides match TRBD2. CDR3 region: CATSDPISGGSTDTQYF. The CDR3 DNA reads TGTGCCACCAGTGATCCGATCAGCGGGGGGAGCACAGATACGCAGTATTTT.